Listed below are T cell receptor beta chains from one sample, sequenced in a study of blood T cell repertoires in COVID-19. Method: immunoSEQ multiplex PCR; TCRdb's copy keeps in-frame clones and lacks some. The sample has under 200,000 clones, 85% to 90% seen once. Sequenced sample: peripheral blood. The source is a woman aged 55-69 years with COVID-19, enrolled during active disease. Each CDR3 is given with its conserved first and last residue. The D gene is left open where the match is weak. Clone size is given for some rows only: seen once, a few or many times, or a class if the clone is expanded.

V gene	clone size	CDR3 length	D gene	J gene	CDR3 protein	CDR3 DNA
TRBV7-2	.	15	TRBD1	TRBJ1-1	CASSLERQGNTEAFF	TGTGCCAGCAGCTTAGAGAGACAGGGGAACACTGAAGCTTTCTTT
TRBV9	.	12	.	TRBJ2-7	CASSGPTSEQYF	TGTGCCAGCAGCGGTCCTACTTCTGAGCAGTACTTC
TRBV3-1/TRBV3-2	.	15	TRBD2	TRBJ2-7	CASSQEVLAGVEQYF	TGTGCCAGCAGCCAAGAGGTCCTAGCGGGAGTTGAGCAGTACTTC
TRBV19	.	16	TRBD1	TRBJ1-6	CASSIQGARLDSPLHF	TGTGCCAGTAGTATACAGGGGGCTCGACTGGATTCACCCCTCCACTTT
TRBV5-1	.	16	TRBD2	TRBJ2-1	CASSLAGGTAPNEQFF	TGCGCCAGCAGCTTGGCCGGGGGGACGGCTCCCAATGAGCAGTTCTTC
TRBV19	.	16	TRBD2	TRBJ2-1	CASSPGLAGNYNEQFF	TGTGCCAGTAGTCCGGGACTAGCGGGTAACTACAATGAGCAGTTCTTC
TRBV19	.	14	TRBD1	TRBJ1-2	CASSIRTGDYGYTF	TGTGCCAGTAGTATACGGACAGGAGACTATGGCTACACCTTC
TRBV25-1	.	15	TRBD1	TRBJ1-6	CASSESDRGKSPLHF	TGTGCCAGCAGTGAAAGTGACAGGGGGAAATCACCCCTCCACTTT
TRBV29-1	.	12	.	TRBJ1-1	CSVEVSGSEAFF	TGCAGCGTTGAAGTCTCCGGGTCTGAAGCTTTCTTT
TRBV6-5	.	14	.	TRBJ1-3	CASSLTGSGNTIYF	TGTGCCAGCAGTCTGACAGGCTCTGGAAACACCATATATTTT
TRBV6-2/TRBV6-3	.	14	.	TRBJ2-3	CASSSGFVTDTQYF	TGTGCCAGCAGTTCGGGATTTGTCACAGATACGCAGTATTTT
TRBV2	.	16	.	TRBJ1-2	CASSPRSGIFNYGYTF	TGTGCCAGCAGTCCCCGTTCAGGGATCTTTAACTATGGCTACACCTTC
TRBV7-8	.	18	TRBD1	TRBJ2-7	CASSLAPTTGVQSYEQYF	TGTGCCAGCAGCTTAGCCCCTACGACAGGGGTCCAATCCTACGAGCAGTACTTC
TRBV19	once	12	TRBD1	TRBJ1-2	CASSTGGAGYTF	TGTGCCAGTAGTACAGGGGGCGCTGGCTACACCTTC
TRBV19	.	15	TRBD1	TRBJ2-2	CASSIGQGGTGELFF	TGTGCCAGTAGTATAGGACAGGGGGGGACCGGGGAGCTGTTTTTT
TRBV4-1	.	15	.	TRBJ1-2	CASSQVGGRLGGYTF	TGCGCCAGCAGCCAAGTGGGAGGACGATTGGGAGGCTACACCTTC
TRBV24-1	.	13	TRBD1	TRBJ2-7	CATNPGQIDEQYF	TGTGCCACCAACCCGGGACAGATAGACGAGCAGTACTTC
TRBV19	.	13	.	TRBJ2-3	CASSLGAADTQYF	TGTGCCAGTAGTCTAGGAGCGGCAGATACGCAGTATTTT
TRBV9	.	16	.	TRBJ1-2	CASSSTANRKGYGYTF	TGTGCCAGCAGCTCTACAGCTAACCGAAAGGGGTATGGCTACACCTTC
TRBV18	.	21	TRBD2	TRBJ2-1	CASSPGTGVGVAGGPSNEQFF	TGTGCCAGCTCACCCGGGACAGGAGTGGGGGTAGCGGGAGGGCCGTCGAATGAGCAGTTCTTC
TRBV11-1	.	16	TRBD1	TRBJ2-2	CASSLGTGGNTGELFF	TGTGCCAGCAGCTTAGGGACAGGGGGAAACACCGGGGAGCTGTTTTTT
TRBV7-2	.	12	TRBD2	TRBJ2-7	CASSLGGGEQYF	TGTGCCAGCAGCTTAGGCGGGGGGGAGCAGTACTTC
TRBV9	.	14	TRBD2	TRBJ2-2	CASRGLALTGELFF	TGTGCCAGCAGGGGACTAGCTTTGACCGGGGAGCTGTTTTTT
TRBV30	.	17	TRBD1	TRBJ1-2	CAHKQGADWRSFYGYTF	TGTGCCCATAAACAGGGGGCGGACTGGAGAAGCTTCTATGGCTACACCTTC
TRBV6-2/TRBV6-3	.	16	TRBD1	TRBJ2-7	CASSYPRRTGGYEQYF	TGTGCCAGCAGTTACCCTCGGCGGACAGGGGGCTACGAGCAGTACTTC
TRBV3-1/TRBV3-2	.	13	.	TRBJ1-1	CASSQRANTEAFF	TGTGCCAGCAGCCAGAGGGCTAACACTGAAGCTTTCTTT
TRBV30	.	13	.	TRBJ2-7	CAWSVLGGDEQYF	TGTGCCTGGAGTGTACTAGGGGGGGACGAGCAGTACTTC